This T cell receptor beta chain was retrieved from a study of memory CD4+ T cells and cytomegalovirus serostatus. V was pared by 6 bases and J by 6 bases, with 4 bases of the junction left unmatched. The CDR3 loop spans 12 amino acids. Germline V lookup: CDR1 LNHDA, CDR2 SQIVND (reference sequence). The sort gate was single viable CD3+CD4+CD8-CD45RO+ cells for memory CD4+ T cells. Libraries were prepared by immunoSEQ multiplex PCR; TCRdb keeps only in-frame clonotypes and omits some of them. The sample lists around 26,000 clones, about four fifths occurring once. The chain couples TRBV19 to TRBJ2-7; 8 positions agree with TRBD1. The sequenced sample consisted of memory CD4+ T cells from blood. The sequence was obtained from an adult in good health and CMV-seronegative. In nucleotides, the CDR3 is TGTGCCAGTAGCGACAGGGGAACCGAGCAGTACTTC. Protein: CASSDRGTEQYF. The full variable domain, rest sourced from reference TRBV19 and TRBJ2-7, is DGGITQSPKYLFRKEGQNVTLSCEQNLNHDAMYWYRQDPGQGLRLIYYSQIVNDFQKGDIAEGYSVSREKKESFPLTVTSAQKNPTAFYLCASSDRGTEQYFGPGTRLTVT.